This T cell receptor beta chain was captured in a study of human T cells and chemical hapten exposure. Whole-study context: 2% DPC applied to a roughly 2 cm by roughly 2 cm arm area sensitized donors. Among samples, TCR yields varied mainly because of small differences in pooled library volume.

In its sample, this clonotype was seen many times. The antigen is unknown. TCRdb redid the calling of the RACE reads with MiXCR, one entry per CDR3 protein. The table lists some 42,000 distinct CDR3 sequences, about 9.8% of them singletons. Time point here: patch test 2, 6 weeks after DPC sensitization. Treatment specified: therapeutic diphenylcyclopropenone sensitization with weekly scalp DPC. The germline V gene encodes CDR1 SGHTA and CDR2 FQGNSA. This CDR3 has 12 residues. The V gene lost 4 bases and the J gene lost 3 bases, with 4 bases spanning the gap. Overall study results and limits: A positive correlation with patch test score was shown by PT1 expanded TCR counts.

This material consisted of whole blood, taken in connection with sensitization to the hapten diphenylcyclopropenone (DPC). V is TRBV7-2 and J is TRBJ1-3; no firm D call. The receptor comes from a woman in her forties with alopecia areata. Some clones in this sample may be carry-over from other donors' samples. Written as DNA, the CDR3 is TGTGCCAGCAGCTCGTATGGAAACACCATATATTTT. Its protein is CASSSYGNTIYF.